Described below is a single T cell receptor beta chain sequence and its context. Its cognate antigen has yet to be identified. The sample holds no much larger clone one base away, and base qualities are not on file. Participants were included only if at least one PBMC sample before ART initiation and at least two post-ART samples were available. All participants with HIV were treated in the United States of America. Before DNA extraction, cryopreserved samples of about 0.95-10 million PBMC were thawed and washed. At the time of the earliest PBMC sample, participants with HIV were aged between roughly 23 and 60 years. Each participant contributed PBMC samples from 1-4 timepoints before ART initiation and 2-8 timepoints after ART initiation, with a median of 7 samples. For every participant, serial HIV viral load, CD4+ T-cell count, ART history and demographic data were obtained. Genomic DNA was extracted from unsorted PBMC with a Qiagen kit on a QIAcube, processed in batches of 12 samples.

The data stem from a study of long-term antiretroviral therapy in people with HIV (dated by TCRdb to 2021 to 2024). In the study overall: The earliest samples were collected roughly a decade before the 2015 WHO recommendation for immediate ART, at a time when ART was usually postponed until CD4 counts fell. From some 28 adults with confirmed HIV infection, the cohort provided under 250 cryopreserved PBMC samples, gathered serially across a mean of around six years (range 1-12). No cross-contamination during QIAcube processing turned up in test extractions that ran a monoclonal T-cell line alongside some 34 polyclonal samples. About 35% of the 30 participants with HIV were female. A retrospective serial study tested whether changes in peripheral blood TRB repertoire composition and diversity were associated with ART initiation and durable HIV suppression.

From the cysteine up to the phenylalanine, the CDR3 has a length of 15 residues. Only the CDR3 portion is preserved as DNA: 45 bases, with reading frame beginning at the first base. CDR1 MNHNS and CDR2 SASEGT were looked up in the germline V gene. Relative to germline, V is 6 bases shorter and J is 0 bases shorter, with 12 bases between their ends. Sequencing of the TRB variable region was done with the immunoSEQ hsTCRB v3.0 assay at survey level resolution. TRB sequencing targeted a depth of roughly 35,000-55,000 T-cell genomes per sample. An Illumina MiSeq with a v3 150-cycle kit was used to sequence the pooled TRB libraries. On the study's bioinformatics: Repertoire analysis was run in R within a reproducible Nextflow workflow that covered QC, data transformation and analysis. LymphoSeq2, an R package for exploring AIRR-Seq data, was used to implement custom analyses. After excluding a few samples that yielded fewer than 5000 total TRB sequences, around 190 HIV repertoires remained for analysis. Of the roughly 190 retained HIV repertoires, some 60 were collected before and 120 to 130 after ART initiation. Each repertoire was downsampled to 5000 TRB nucleotide sequences, and summary statistics were averaged across 100 downsampling iterations. The analysis kept only TRB sequences whose CDR3 regions were at least seven amino acids long. Two measures captured diversity: a Shannon entropy-derived clonality score and the Gini coefficient. In the repertoire networks, any two of the top 5000 CDR3 amino acid sequences were connected whenever the two sequences differed by an edit distance of one. For TRB CDR3 amino acid sequences, antigen specificity groups and MHC restriction were predicted with GLIPH2. To flag known CMV, EBV, HIV or tissue antigen associations, CDR3 amino acid sequences were matched against VDJdb and McPAS-TCR. Pre-ART, post-ART and control groups were compared with Wilcoxon signed-rank tests and Holm-Bonferroni correction. TCRdb provides this immuneACCESS table in a form limited to in-frame rearrangements. Some clones are lacking; in checked studies, under half of them reflect an unresolved V gene, and why the rest are absent is not known. V, J and clone size are taken as reported in that table, and D and trimming were inferred from the DNA itself. The sample includes about 20,000 clones, with around 80% observed a single time. 14% of the sample goes to the ten largest clones.

Beyond this particular receptor, the publication reports: Starting ART was linked to a significant rise in TRB diversity, yet even with long-term ART the diversity remained significantly lower than in transplant donor controls. Because pre-ART samples had limited cell numbers, profiling was done on unsorted PBMC rather than on sorted CD4+ and CD8+ T cells. Inferences about post-ART repertoire changes are limited because no data were available on ART adherence, viral resistance or therapy changes. Expanded TRB clones identified before ART initiation dominated the repertoire at all time points, although this dominance fluctuated and declined in many PLHIV after ART. Narrower CDR3 length ranges were observed in HIV repertoires than in controls, and an antigen-experienced repertoire with only a slight naive shift after ART was suggested by the network structure. Samples dated from 2004 to 2017, and the ART regimens used may be less effective than current ones. Limited PBMC availability meant only the TCR beta chain was sequenced, without alpha chain pairing.

The rearranged segments are TRBV6-1 and TRBJ2-1, with a tentative D gene TRBD1 over 6 matching bases. The clonotype comes from a woman between 25 and 40 years old with HIV. The material sequenced was unsorted PBMCs, taken 2.9 years after starting antiretroviral therapy. The nucleotides read TGTGCCAGCAGATGGGACATGAGCTCCTACAATGAGCAGTTCTTC. The encoded protein is CASRWDMSSYNEQFF.